One and the same sample provided the 14 T cell receptor beta chains below, sequenced in a study of T cell responses to AZD1222 COVID-19 vaccine. The table came from immunoSEQ multiplex PCR; TCRdb's copy has only in-frame clones and leaves some out. The sample consists of roughly 120,000 clones, around 89% of them appearing once. The sequences come from peripheral blood, collected on day 0 of AZD1222 vaccination. The receptors originated from an adult in good health.

CDR3 in amino acids: CASSNRDSPYEQYF. The CDR3 DNA is TGTGCCAGCAGCAACCGGGACAGCCCCTACGAGCAGTACTTC. This chain links TRBV9 with TRBJ2-7, with 7 bases fitting TRBD1. The CDR3 consists of 14 residues. CDR1 and CDR2 (germline): SGDLS, YYNGEE. After removal of 4 bases from V and 2 bases from J, the junction contained 6 bases not matched to a gene.

The V gene is TRBV6-5, the J gene TRBJ1-1; no firm D call. In germline, CDR1 is MNHEY, CDR2 SVGAGI. This CDR3 contains 14 residues. V lost 7 bases, J lost 1 base, and 13 bases lay in between. This chain's CDR3 is CASNRAATNTEAFF. The CDR3 DNA follows: TGTGCCAGCAATCGGGCAGCTACGAACACTGAAGCTTTCTTT.

This CDR3 reads CASSQDGQGVDDSGNTIYF. The CDR3 coding sequence is TGCGCCAGCAGCCAAGACGGACAGGGCGTCGATGACTCTGGAAACACCATATATTTT. The genes are TRBV4-3 and TRBJ1-3, with 8 bases aligning to TRBD1. V was pared by 0 bases and J by 0 bases, with 10 bases of the junction left unmatched. Germline V gene lookup returns CDR1 LGHNA and CDR2 YSLEER. This CDR3 has 19 residues.

This clone was seen only once. The chain carries TRBV7-9 and TRBJ1-6; 7 bases match TRBD1. This CDR3 region has 15 residues. In germline, CDR1 is SEHNR, CDR2 FQNEAQ (reference sequence). J gave up 6 bases and V 6 bases, and 8 bases lay outside the gene matches. The DNA of the CDR3 is TGTGCCAGCAGTCGGACGACAGGGAGTAATTCACCCCTCCACTTT. Its translation: CASSRTTGSNSPLHF.

This clone was seen only once. The gene calls are TRBV10-1 and TRBJ2-3; D is undetermined. CDR1 WNHNN and CDR2 SYGVQD come from the germline V gene (reference sequence). The CDR3 has 14 amino acids. Trimming removed 2 bases from V and 1 base from J, with 7 bases in between. CDR3 bases: TGCGCCAGCAGTGAGGGCGGAGGCACAGATACGCAGTATTTT. This sequence encodes CASSEGGGTDTQYF.

The CDR3 sequence is CASSMGSTEAFF. The CDR3, as DNA: TGTGCCAGTAGTATGGGATCCACTGAAGCTTTCTTT. The chain links TRBV19 to TRBJ1-1; D not resolved. This CDR3 contains 12 residues. Germline V lookup: CDR1 LNHDA, CDR2 SQIVND (reference sequence). V was pared by 3 bases and J by 4 bases, with 6 bases between.

The chain employs TRBV9 and TRBJ2-1; the D is unclear. The V end lost 1 base, the J end lost 4 bases, and 9 bases lay between the germline ends. CDR1 and CDR2 from the germline V gene are SGDLS and YYNGEE. This CDR3 comprises 14 residues. The CDR3, as DNA: TGTGCCAGCAGCGTAAGATCGGATTACAATGAGCAGTTCTTC. Translating it yields CASSVRSDYNEQFF.

The chain is built from TRBV20-1 and TRBJ1-2; D possibly corresponds to TRBD1 (5 bases). The CDR3 is 11 amino acids. V was clipped by 4 bases and J by 6 bases, with 9 bases between them. Germline V CDR1 and CDR2: DFQATT, SNEGSKA (reference sequence). Here the CDR3 DNA reads TGCAGTGCTACGGCAGGGAATGGCTACACCTTC. Its protein is CSATAGNGYTF.

The sample holds one count of this clone. The genes are TRBV6-5 and TRBJ1-5, with 8 bases lining up with TRBD1. The V and J ends lost 7 bases and 5 bases, in that order; junction bases with no gene match: 7. This CDR3 contains 14 residues. Germline CDR1 reads MNHEY; CDR2 reads SVGAGI. Here the CDR3 reads CASTLTGVDQPQHF. The DNA of the CDR3 is TGTGCCAGCACTTTGACAGGGGTGGATCAGCCCCAGCATTTT.

In nucleotides, the CDR3 is TGTGCCTGGAGTGAGACAGGGGCAATACACACCATATATTTT. Residues: CAWSETGAIHTIYF. The rearrangement uses TRBV30 and TRBJ1-3, with 8 bases that match TRBD1. CDR1 is GTSNPN and CDR2 is SVGIG in the germline V gene (reference sequence). V was pared by 1 base and J by 8 bases, with 7 bases of the junction left unmatched. This CDR3 is built from 14 residues.

This rearrangement joins TRBV7-2 to TRBJ2-6; D possibly corresponds to TRBD2 (5 bases). Germline V gene sequence: CDR1 SGHTA, CDR2 FQGNSA. The CDR3 is 17 amino acids. Deletions cut 5 bases from V and 3 bases from J, with 17 bases between. CDR3 sequence (DNA): TGTGCCAGCAGCGCCGCCGTAGGAGGCTTTGGGGCCAACGTCCTGACTTTC. It specifies CASSAAVGGFGANVLTF.

The chain is built from TRBV28 and TRBJ2-3; D uncertain. From germline, CDR1 is MDHEN and CDR2 SYDVKM. Trimming removed 6 bases from V and 4 bases from J, with 14 bases in between. CDR3 size: 14 residues. The DNA of the CDR3 is TGTGCCAGCAGACTTATAAGGGTGGCAGATACGCAGTATTTT. It is translated as CASRLIRVADTQYF. Combining the CDR3 with reference TRBV28 and TRBJ2-3 gives the whole variable domain DVKVTQSSRYLVKRTGEKVFLECVQDMDHENMFWYRQDPGLGLRLIYFSYDVKMKEKGDIPEGYSVSREKKERFSLILESASTNQTSMYLCASRLIRVADTQYFGPGTRLTVL.

The chain combines TRBV9 with TRBJ1-3; D is perhaps TRBD1 (6 bases). V was trimmed by 3 bases and J by 1 base, leaving 20 bases between them. The CDR3 is 18 amino acids. Germline values: CDR1 SGDLS, CDR2 YYNGEE. CDR3 sequence reads: CASSAFYQGLGSGNTIYF. The CDR3, as DNA: TGTGCCAGCAGCGCATTTTACCAGGGGTTAGGTTCTGGAAACACCATATATTTT.

J is TRBJ1-4 and V is TRBV5-4; no clear D gene. In germline, CDR1 is SGHNT, CDR2 YYREEE (reference sequence). V was clipped by 3 bases and J by 0 bases, with 6 bases between them. The CDR3 loop spans 14 amino acids. The CDR3 loop reads CASSSHTTNEKLFF. In DNA, the CDR3 is TGTGCCAGCAGCTCCCATACAACTAATGAAAAACTGTTTTTT.